This section outlines one T cell receptor (beta chain) sequence together with its context. What it binds is not known. Method: immunoSEQ multiplex PCR; TCRdb's copy keeps in-frame clones and lacks some. The sample records roughly 80,000 clones, around nine tenths being singletons. These data come from a study of graft-versus-host responses after intestinal transplantation. About the study: Transplant types were multivisceral, liver-intestinal, or isolated intestinal. The recipients all started with anti-thymocyte globulin induction and then took tacrolimus and steroids for 3 to 4 years.

General observations from the study: Detected in recipient marrow were GvH clones, some of which were first observed in ileum or blood. Early after transplant, HvG clones declined as circulating GvH clones peaked.

V was clipped by 3 bases and J by 3 bases, with 7 bases between them. Germline V gene sequence: CDR1 PRHDT, CDR2 FYEKMQ (reference sequence). This CDR3 is 13 amino acids long. The TCR comes from a human donor who was the organ donor for an intestinal transplant. The V gene is TRBV13, the J gene TRBJ2-3, with no clear D. The material sequenced was unstimulated CD8+ T cells sorted from spleen or lymph node cells, taken before transplant. The CDR3 is CASSLGMTDTQYF. As DNA, the CDR3 is TGTGCCAGCAGCTTGGGGATGACAGATACGCAGTATTTT.